The 14 T cell receptor beta chains presented below share a single source sample, sequenced in a study of blood T cells in healthy people across ages. A sample-barcoded 5' primer and a J-beta primer mix were used in a second PCR of about 6 to 11 cycles. TCRdb re-called the 5' RACE reads with MiXCR, one entry per CDR3 protein. The table shows hundreds of thousands of distinct CDR3 sequences, with about 42% occurring only once. The sample was blood. The receptor set was obtained from a man older than 75 in good health.

This rearrangement joins TRBV12-3 or TRBV12-4 to TRBJ2-5; D is unresolved. V gave up 3 bases and J gave up 2 bases, with 10 bases separating them. There are 14 residues in the CDR3. This CDR3 reads CASSFGPVQETQYF. The CDR3 DNA reads as TGTGCCAGCAGTTTCGGACCGGTACAAGAGACCCAGTACTTC.

The chain carries TRBV4-3 and TRBJ2-1; 8 positions match TRBD2. CDR3 size: 16 residues. Germline loops: CDR1 LGHNA, CDR2 YSLEER. Trimming removed 4 bases from V and 4 bases from J; junction bases left unmatched: 9. The CDR3 DNA sequence: TGCGCCAGCAGCCCCCAAAGCGGGAGCCGGTACAATGAGCAGTTCTTC. It specifies CASSPQSGSRYNEQFF.

The J gene is TRBJ2-6, the V gene TRBV29-1; D call uncertain. The CDR3 is 12 amino acids. Germline lookup yields CDR1 SQVTM and CDR2 ANQGSEA. The V gene lost 7 bases and the J gene lost 1 base, with 5 bases spanning the gap. The CDR3 region has the DNA TGCAGCGCCCAGTCTGGGGCCAACGTCCTGACTTTC. Translation gives CSAQSGANVLTF.

This chain uses TRBV6-5 with TRBJ2-3; D is perhaps TRBD1 (5 bases). CDR3 size: 16 residues. The V and J ends lost 0 bases and 1 base respectively, with 11 bases between them. Germline V lookup: CDR1 MNHEY, CDR2 SVGAGI. In DNA, the CDR3 is TGTGCCAGCAGTTACTCGATTATAGGGGGCACAGATACGCAGTATTTT. It specifies CASSYSIIGGTDTQYF.

This clonotype came up once. The J gene is TRBJ2-4, the V gene TRBV20-1; D is undetermined. Germline CDR1 DFQATT, CDR2 SNEGSKA (reference sequence). This CDR3 is 13 amino acids long. V was cut by 6 bases and J by 0 bases, with 9 bases left in between. This chain's CDR3 is CSAKILAKNIQYF. The CDR3 DNA reads TGCAGTGCCAAAATCCTAGCCAAAAACATTCAGTACTTC.

J is TRBJ2-1 and V is TRBV20-1; a weak D match, TRBD1 (6 bases). Trimming took 5 bases from V and 5 from J, leaving 7 bases between them. Germline assignment: CDR1 DFQATT and CDR2 SNEGSKA (reference sequence). The CDR3 sequence is 11 residues long. The CDR3 protein is CSAGGHNEQFF. The CDR3 DNA follows: TGCAGTGCTGGGGGCCACAATGAGCAGTTCTTC.

The chain uses TRBV27 and TRBJ2-1; 10 nucleotides match TRBD2. Germline-derived CDR1 and CDR2 are MNHEY and SMNVEV (reference sequence). This CDR3 has 17 residues. V was pared by 2 bases and J by 7 bases, with 11 bases of the junction left unmatched. The CDR3 region is CASSLRSSGGPGNEQFF. As DNA, the CDR3 is TGTGCCAGCAGTTTAAGGTCTAGCGGGGGCCCGGGGAATGAGCAGTTCTTC.

In this sample, this clonotype turned up many times. The chain carries TRBV20-1 and TRBJ2-5, with D possibly being TRBD2 (6 bases). Trimming shortened V by 3 bases and J by 7 bases, and 18 bases separated the two germline ends. CDR1 is DFQATT, CDR2 SNEGSKA, per germline (reference sequence). The CDR3 has 14 amino acids. CDR3 region: CSASGGTHGGTQYF. The DNA of the CDR3 is TGCAGTGCTAGTGGCGGGACCCACGGAGGGACCCAGTACTTC.

This clonotype has more than one count but fewer than ten. The rearrangement joins TRBV15 to TRBJ2-1; tentative D call: TRBD2 (5 bases). The CDR3 consists of 14 residues. V lost 8 bases, J lost 3 bases, and 14 bases lay in between. The V gene's germline CDR1 is LNHNV and CDR2 YYDKDF (reference sequence). The CDR3 sequence is CATSPMGSYNEQFF. DNA of the CDR3: TGTGCCACCTCCCCAATGGGGAGCTACAATGAGCAGTTCTTC.

The CDR3 bases are TGTGCCAGCTCACCACCGGTTGGGGGGATGGCAGTCACGCAGTATTTT. It is translated as CASSPPVGGMAVTQYF. The rearrangement links TRBV18 to TRBJ2-3, with D maybe TRBD2 (6 bases). The germline gives CDR1 KGHSH, CDR2 LQKENI. Trimming cost V 0 bases and J 9 bases, with 19 bases left between them. The CDR3 totals 16 residues.

The table lists this clonotype with a few counts. The chain has TRBV5-1 and TRBJ2-5; TRBD2 might be the D (6 bases). The V gene lost 2 bases and the J gene lost 4 bases, with 15 bases spanning the gap. The CDR3 covers 15 residues. Germline CDR1 reads SGHRS; CDR2 reads YFSETQ. CDR3 sequence reads: CASSFSGPVAETQYF. The CDR3 DNA reads as TGCGCCAGCAGCTTTAGCGGACCTGTCGCAGAGACCCAGTACTTC.

The chain has TRBV7-2 and TRBJ2-1, with a possible D match to TRBD2 (6 bases). Looked up from germline, CDR1 is SGHTA and CDR2 is FQGNSA. Trimming pared 1 base from V and 9 bases from J, leaving 16 bases between. The CDR3 runs to 15 residues. The CDR3 DNA is TGTGCCAGCAGCTTAGAGGATCCGGGGGTAGCTGAGCAGTTCTTC. This translates into CASSLEDPGVAEQFF.

CDR3 in amino acids: CASRSWADTQYF. In nucleotides, the CDR3 is TGTGCCAGCAGGTCGTGGGCAGATACGCAGTATTTT. The genes are TRBV28 and TRBJ2-3; D call uncertain. CDR3 size: 12 residues. V was cut by 6 bases and J by 4 bases, with 8 bases left in between. Germline CDR1 is MDHEN and CDR2 is SYDVKM.

This clonotype occurred once. This rearrangement joins TRBV12-3 or TRBV12-4 to TRBJ2-5, with D perhaps TRBD2 (5 bases). Trimming removed 5 bases from V and 5 bases from J, with 15 bases in between. The CDR3 covers 14 residues. Written as DNA, the CDR3 is TGTGCCAGCAGTGTACAAGGGCCGGGGGAGACCCAGTACTTC. This codes for CASSVQGPGETQYF.